This TCR beta chain was identified during a study of cytomegalovirus exposure and HLA in healthy donors. Study overall: The study placed around 80% of its roughly 410 genotyped donors in the Caucasian-associated ancestry cluster. Findings of the study overall: TRBV6-2, TRBV6-3 and some other V segments were unresolvable in 87-base-pair reads. Analysis was carried out at a later point, and it linked a missense DCLRE1C variant to TCR beta V- and J-gene trimming.

PCR primers comprised 60 Vbeta and 13 Jbeta primers. Data came from immunoSEQ multiplex PCR; TCRdb stores just in-frame clones and leaves some out. The sample records around 190,000 clones, 84% being singletons. Healthy donors of bone marrow made up the group. V was cut by 1 base and J by 6 bases, with 15 bases left in between. CDR3 length: 16 amino acids. Germline CDR1 and CDR2: MGHRA and YSYEKL. About this clone: Its specificity is not known. The same CDR3 arises from other DNA sequences in this sample as well.

The clonotype originates from a girl aged 2-10 years in good health and CMV-seropositive. J is TRBJ2-2 and V is TRBV4-1, with a possible D match to TRBD2 (6 bases). Sequencing used PBMCs. This CDR3 is CASSQVGRDFPGELFF. The CDR3 coding sequence is TGCGCCAGCAGCCAAGTTGGCCGGGACTTCCCCGGGGAGCTGTTTTTT.